This T cell receptor (beta chain) came from a study of T cell changes during pregnancy in multiple sclerosis (dated by TCRdb to the late 2010s). General notes on the study: In women with multiple sclerosis, the researchers looked at how the T cell repertoire shifted as pregnancy progressed.

The library came from the immunoSEQ multiplex PCR assay. TCRdb re-hosts the immuneACCESS table, in-frame sequences only. Its copies lack some clones; in the studies checked, an unresolved V gene accounts for under half of them, and the cause for the rest is not known. Here the sample has fewer than 85,000 clones; about 92% occur a single time. Clones ranked in the top ten supply approximately 2.8% of the sample. Relative to germline, V is 2 bases shorter and J is 1 base shorter, with 8 bases between their ends. There are 14 amino acids in the CDR3, from cysteine to phenylalanine inclusive. Only CDR3 DNA is held: 42 bases, read in frame from base 1. The germline V gene (reference sequence) gives CDR1 as MNHNY and CDR2 as SVGAGI. Concerning this clone itself: The clone's antigen remains unknown. Per-base qualities were not stored, and no clone one base away is much larger.

The sequence links TRBV6-6 to TRBJ1-1, with no reliable assignment of the D segment. The input for sequencing was peripheral blood, taken in the third trimester of pregnancy. The receptor was derived from a female donor in good health, enrolled as a control in a pregnancy study. The CDR3 protein is CASSYTAANTEAFF. The DNA sequence follows: TGTGCCAGCAGTTACACTGCGGCGAACACTGAAGCTTTCTTT.